Following are 20 T cell receptor beta chains from one sample sequenced in a study of cytomegalovirus exposure and HLA in healthy donors. It was with 60 Vbeta and 13 Jbeta primers that the PCR ran. The data were produced by immunoSEQ multiplex PCR, yet TCRdb's version contains in-frame clones alone and is incomplete. This sample carries 45,000 to 60,000 clones, roughly 75% of them seen once, and the ten largest clones take around 8%. The specimen was PBMCs. The receptors originated from a man aged 25-45 years in good health and CMV-seropositive.

The chain is built from TRBV5-1 and TRBJ2-7; the D is unclear. The germline V gene has CDR1 SGHRS and CDR2 YFSETQ. There are 15 residues in the CDR3. V shed 0 bases and J shed 0 bases, with 10 bases lying between them. CDR3 residues: CASSLAPQVSYEQYF. DNA for the CDR3: TGCGCCAGCAGCTTGGCCCCGCAGGTCTCCTACGAGCAGTACTTC.

This clone qualifies as medium-sized. This chain joins TRBV6-4 and TRBJ2-3; TRBD2 matches 9 bases. The CDR3 has 16 residues. Germline values: CDR1 MRHNA, CDR2 SNTAGT. Trimming took 5 bases from V and 0 from J; bases not matched to a gene: 6. This CDR3 is CASSSAAGGSTDTQYF. DNA of the CDR3: TGTGCCAGCAGTTCAGCAGCGGGGGGCAGCACAGATACGCAGTATTTT.

V usage is TRBV5-8 and J usage is TRBJ2-1; 10 bases are a match to TRBD1. The V and J ends lost 7 bases and 5 bases, in that order; junction bases with no gene match: 9. Germline lookup yields CDR1 SGHTS and CDR2 YDEGEE. This CDR3 spans 15 amino acids. The CDR3 loop reads CASGRRDRGNNEQFF. CDR3 bases: TGTGCCAGCGGAAGGAGGGACAGGGGCAACAATGAGCAGTTCTTC.

This chain links TRBV9 with TRBJ2-1; D perhaps matches TRBD1 (7 bases). The germline V and J ends were trimmed by 0 bases and 4 bases, with 14 bases remaining between them. Germline loops: CDR1 SGDLS, CDR2 YYNGEE. The CDR3 is made up of 16 amino acids. This CDR3 is CASSVARRGPYNEQFF. Here the CDR3 DNA reads TGTGCCAGCAGCGTAGCTAGGAGGGGGCCTTACAATGAGCAGTTCTTC.

This rearrangement joins TRBV27 to TRBJ1-4, with 10 bases identical to TRBD1. The CDR3 sequence is 15 residues long. The germline CDR1 and CDR2 sequences are MNHEY and SMNVEV (reference sequence). V was clipped by 5 bases and J by 5 bases; unmatched bases: 5. The chain's CDR3 is CASSIRTGGNEKLFF. The DNA for the CDR3 is TGTGCCAGCAGTATACGGACAGGGGGGAATGAAAAACTGTTTTTT.

This chain connects TRBV12-2 to TRBJ2-7; the table gives TRBD1 as D, unverified against the DNA. TRBV12-2 is reported as a pseudogene. CDR3 length: 15 amino acids. This CDR3 reads CASRWTGTGEYEQYF. The CDR3 DNA reads TGTGCAAGTCGCTGGACCGGGACAGGGGAATACGAGCAGTACTTC.

This clone showed up just a few times. The chain links TRBV6-4 to TRBJ2-3; D possibly corresponds to TRBD2 (7 bases). Germline-derived CDR1 and CDR2 are MRHNA and SNTAGT. The CDR3 covers 15 residues. Trimming shortened V by 3 bases and J by 2 bases, and 12 bases separated the two germline ends. CDR3 in DNA: TGTGCCAGCAGTGATCTTGCGGGGGCCACAGATACGCAGTATTTT. Its translation: CASSDLAGATDTQYF.

The V call is TRBV7-8, the J call TRBJ1-4; D is undetermined. The CDR3 contains 15 residues. Germline CDR1 is SGHVS and CDR2 is FQNEAQ. V was pared by 1 base and J by 0 bases, with 6 bases between. CDR3 amino acids: CASSLVLATNEKLFF. The CDR3 coding sequence is TGTGCCAGCAGCTTAGTCTTAGCAACTAATGAAAAACTGTTTTTT.

The chain couples TRBV5-4 to TRBJ2-7, with D perhaps TRBD2 (5 bases). V was cut by 4 bases and J by 3 bases, with 8 bases left in between. Germline CDR1 and CDR2: SGHNT and YYREEE (reference sequence). The CDR3 contains 12 residues. The CDR3: CASSVEGYEQYF. The CDR3 bases are TGTGCCAGCAGCGTAGAGGGCTACGAGCAGTACTTC.

This chain uses TRBV7-9 with TRBJ1-2; TRBD1 matches at 8 bases. The CDR3 contains 14 residues. J lost 3 bases, V lost 4 bases, and 4 bases had no gene match. Germline V gives CDR1 SEHNR, CDR2 FQNEAQ (reference sequence). The CDR3 nucleotides are TGTGCCAGCAGCTCTTCGGACAGGGACTATGGCTACACCTTC. Translation: CASSSSDRDYGYTF.

The V gene is TRBV4-1, the J gene TRBJ1-5; D may be TRBD1 (6 bases). This CDR3 has 15 residues. CDR1 and CDR2 from the germline V gene are MGHRA and YSYEKL. Trimming removed 4 bases at V and 6 bases at J, with 16 bases between. CDR3 in amino acids: CASSLGEGVGQPQHF. As DNA, the CDR3 is TGCGCCAGCAGCCTAGGTGAGGGGGTCGGTCAGCCCCAGCATTTT.

The chain couples TRBV6-1 to TRBJ1-2, with TRBD1 identical over 8 bases. Losses at the gene ends were 2 bases for V and 4 bases for J; bases not matched to a gene: 9. Per germline, CDR1 MNHNS and CDR2 SASEGT. The CDR3 sequence is 16 residues long. In nucleotides, the CDR3 is TGTGCCAGCAGTGAACTCGGGACAGGAGTAATCTATGGCTACACCTTC. Its translation: CASSELGTGVIYGYTF.

The CDR3 loop is CASSTDRGGYGYTF. CDR3 DNA sequence: TGTGCCAGCAGTACCGACAGGGGCGGCTATGGCTACACCTTC. V gene TRBV6-5 combines with J gene TRBJ1-2, with 8 positions matching TRBD1. Looked up from germline, CDR1 is MNHEY and CDR2 is SVGAGI. V was pared by 5 bases and J by 4 bases, with 6 bases of the junction left unmatched. The CDR3 totals 14 residues.

The gene calls are TRBV9 and TRBJ2-2, with no clear D. V was pared by 0 bases and J by 6 bases, with 3 bases between. The CDR3 totals 12 residues. Germline CDR1 is SGDLS and CDR2 is YYNGEE. The CDR3 spells CASSVASGELFF. CDR3 sequence (DNA): TGTGCCAGCAGCGTAGCTTCCGGGGAGCTGTTTTTT.

The rearrangement uses TRBV7-2 and TRBJ2-3, with TRBD2 matching 8 bases. Germline loops: CDR1 SGHTA, CDR2 FQGNSA. V was pared by 5 bases and J by 5 bases, with 9 bases of the junction left unmatched. This CDR3 spans 15 amino acids. The CDR3 sequence is CASSGEGGGRDTQYF. CDR3 coding DNA: TGTGCCAGCAGCGGAGAGGGCGGGGGGAGAGATACGCAGTATTTT. The variable domain in full, with the rest retrieved from reference TRBV7-2 and TRBJ2-3, is GAGVSQSPSNKVTEKGKDVELRCDPISGHTALYWYRQSLGQGLEFLIYFQGNSAPDKSGLPSDRFSAERTGGSVSTLTIQRTQQEDSAVYLCASSGEGGGRDTQYFGPGTRLTVL.

The CDR3 region has the DNA TGTGCCAGCAGTCCGGGTGGGTCTGACTATGGCTACACCTTC. Amino acids: CASSPGGSDYGYTF. The chain uses TRBV9 and TRBJ1-2, with D hard to call. The CDR3 is 14 residues long. From germline, CDR1 is SGDLS and CDR2 YYNGEE. V was pared by 5 bases and J by 3 bases, with 14 bases between.

With respect to this clone: The same CDR3 can be traced to other DNA sequences in this sample. CDR3 loop: CSVDRGYEQYF. For the CDR3, the DNA is TGCAGCGTTGATCGAGGCTACGAGCAGTACTTC. This rearrangement joins TRBV29-1 to TRBJ2-7, with D unresolved. The CDR3 spans 11 residues. Per the germline V gene, CDR1 is SQVTM and CDR2 is ANQGSEA. Trimming stripped 3 bases from V and 3 bases from J, with 6 bases between.

The rearrangement links TRBV9 to TRBJ2-3; D is ambiguous. Trimming took off 4 bases at V and 4 bases at J, with 13 bases between the two ends. There are 14 residues in the CDR3. Looked up from germline, CDR1 is SGDLS and CDR2 is YYNGEE. The CDR3 coding sequence is TGTGCCAGCAGCTCCGAACATATCTCAGATACGCAGTATTTT. Protein: CASSSEHISDTQYF.

CDR3 protein: CASRRGIPKGTEAFF. The DNA for the CDR3 is TGTGCCAGCAGAAGGGGGATTCCGAAAGGCACTGAAGCTTTCTTT. The chain carries TRBV27 and TRBJ1-1; the D gene is possibly TRBD1 (6 bases). V lost 6 bases and J 4 bases, leaving 18 bases between the germline ends. The CDR3 totals 15 residues. CDR1 MNHEY and CDR2 SMNVEV come from the germline V gene (reference sequence).

Concerning this clone itself: This CDR3 is missing its conserved last phenylalanine or tryptophan, likely due to a read error. The V call is TRBV2, the J call TRBJ1-5; 7 bases are a match to TRBD1. The germline gives CDR1 SNHLY, CDR2 FYNNEI. Trimming cost V 9 bases and J 1 base; bases outside gene matches: 6. The CDR3 loop spans 14 amino acids. The CDR3 spells CASAGGWSNQPQHL. The CDR3 region has the DNA TGTGCCAGTGCAGGGGGTTGGAGCAATCAGCCCCAGCATCTT.